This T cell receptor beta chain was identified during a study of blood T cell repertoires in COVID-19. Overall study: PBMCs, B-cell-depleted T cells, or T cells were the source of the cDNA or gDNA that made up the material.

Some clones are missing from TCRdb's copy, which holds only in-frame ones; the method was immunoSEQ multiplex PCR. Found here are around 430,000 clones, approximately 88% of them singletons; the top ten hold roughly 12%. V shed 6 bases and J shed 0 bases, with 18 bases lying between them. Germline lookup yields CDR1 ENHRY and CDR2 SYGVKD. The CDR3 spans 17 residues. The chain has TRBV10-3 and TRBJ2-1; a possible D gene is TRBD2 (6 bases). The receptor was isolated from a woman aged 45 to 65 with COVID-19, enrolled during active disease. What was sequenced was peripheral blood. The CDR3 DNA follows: TGTGCCATCAGCTCCATGAGGGGCGGGGCCTCCTACAATGAGCAGTTCTTC. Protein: CAISSMRGGASYNEQFF.